The 20 T cell receptor beta chains below come from one sample, sequenced in a study of blood T cell repertoires in COVID-19. TCRdb's table, derived via immunoSEQ multiplex PCR, lists solely in-frame clones and lacks some. This table holds 100,000 or so clones, roughly 80% found once. The source material was peripheral blood. The receptors shown here come from a woman of 80 years or more with acute or convalescent COVID-19.

Here the CDR3 DNA reads TGCGCCAGCAGTATGACAGGGGGATCTGGGGCCAACGTCCTGACTTTC. It specifies CASSMTGGSGANVLTF. This chain links TRBV5-1 with TRBJ2-6; 9 nucleotides align to TRBD1. The germline V gene has CDR1 SGHRS and CDR2 YFSETQ. The junction had 4 bases not matched to a gene; V was cut back by 5 bases and J by 1 base. The CDR3 contains 16 residues.

The gene calls are TRBV28 and TRBJ2-3; TRBD1 agrees at 8 bases. After removal of 5 bases from V and 4 bases from J, the junction contained 8 bases not matched to a gene. CDR1 is MDHEN and CDR2 is SYDVKM in the germline V gene. This CDR3 spans 15 amino acids. The CDR3 loop reads CASSAGNRGSDTQYF. DNA of the CDR3: TGTGCCAGCAGTGCCGGGAACAGGGGGTCAGATACGCAGTATTTT.

The chain carries TRBV5-1 and TRBJ2-7; 8 bases align to TRBD1. J lost 3 bases, V lost 2 bases, and 7 bases had no gene match. CDR1 and CDR2 (germline): SGHRS, YFSETQ. The CDR3 covers 15 residues. CDR3 residues: CASSFLGTGLYEQYF. In DNA, the CDR3 is TGCGCCAGCAGCTTCCTCGGGACAGGACTCTACGAGCAGTACTTC. Filled out from reference TRBV5-1 and TRBJ2-7, the complete variable domain reads KAGVTQTPRYLIKTRGQQVTLSCSPISGHRSVSWYQQTPGQGLQFLFEYFSETQRNKGNFPGRFSGRQFSNSRSEMNVSTLELGDSALYLCASSFLGTGLYEQYFGPGTRLTVT.

The CDR3: CARRTPTAPSSYEQYF. CDR3 coding DNA: TGCGCCAGGAGGACCCCGACAGCCCCGAGCTCCTACGAGCAGTACTTC. The chain employs TRBV5-1 and TRBJ2-7; D possibly corresponds to TRBD1 (5 bases). The CDR3 length is 16 residues. The germline V and J ends were trimmed by 8 bases and 0 bases, with 21 bases remaining between them. Germline values: CDR1 SGHRS, CDR2 YFSETQ.

This clone was counted a few times. V and J are TRBV5-8 and TRBJ2-3; D may be TRBD2 (6 bases). CDR1 is SGHTS, CDR2 YDEGEE, per germline. There are 15 residues in the CDR3. Trimming pared 2 bases from V and 0 bases from J, leaving 10 bases between. The CDR3 DNA reads TGTGCCAGCAGCTTTGGCGGGGACAGCACAGATACGCAGTATTTT. Amino acid sequence: CASSFGGDSTDTQYF. The whole variable domain, filled in from reference TRBV5-8 and TRBJ2-3, reads EAGVTQSPTHLIKTRGQQATLRCSPISGHTSVYWYQQALGLGLQFLLWYDEGEERNRGNFPPRFSGRQFPNYSSELNVNALELEDSALYLCASSFGGDSTDTQYFGPGTRLTVL.

This clone was seen more than once but under ten times. This chain uses TRBV2 with TRBJ2-7, with 11 bases lining up with TRBD2. Germline values: CDR1 SNHLY, CDR2 FYNNEI. Germline trimming cut 3 bases from V and 5 bases from J; bases unmatched to any gene: 6. The CDR3 has 15 amino acids. The DNA of the CDR3 is TGTGCCAGCAGTGAGGGACTAGCGGCCTTAGACGAGCAGTACGTC. Translation: CASSEGLAALDEQYV.

The chain carries TRBV7-9 and TRBJ2-3; the D gene is possibly TRBD2 (6 bases). V lost 5 bases to trimming and J lost 0 bases, with 18 bases between them. The CDR3 runs to 17 residues. CDR1 is SEHNR, CDR2 FQNEAQ, per germline (reference sequence). As DNA, the CDR3 is TGTGCCAGCAGCCAAACCCTGACTAGACAAAGCACAGATACGCAGTATTTT. Its protein product is CASSQTLTRQSTDTQYF.

Remarks on this clone: The sample holds other DNA sequences that translate to the same CDR3. The chain employs TRBV27 and TRBJ2-7; perhaps TRBD2 as D (6 bases). Germline assignment: CDR1 MNHEY and CDR2 SMNVEV (reference sequence). V gave up 5 bases and J gave up 4 bases, with 21 bases separating them. CDR3 size: 16 residues. The DNA for the CDR3 is TGTGCCAGCAGTCGATACCGGGACTTGCGATTTTACGAGCAGTACTTC. Encoded protein: CASSRYRDLRFYEQYF.

The V gene is TRBV5-4, the J gene TRBJ2-5, with TRBD2 matching over 10 bases. The ends lost 4 bases at V and 5 bases at J; junction bases unmatched: 5. This CDR3 is 14 amino acids long. The germline CDR1 and CDR2 sequences are SGHNT and YYREEE (reference sequence). CDR3 DNA: TGTGCCAGCAGCCTAGCGGGAGCAGTGGAGACCCAGTACTTC. It codes for CASSLAGAVETQYF. Combining the CDR3 with reference TRBV5-4 and TRBJ2-5 gives the whole variable domain ETGVTQSPTHLIKTRGQQVTLRCSSQSGHNTVSWYQQALGQGPQFIFQYYREEENGRGNFPPRFSGLQFPNYSSELNVNALELDDSALYLCASSLAGAVETQYFGPGTRLLVL.

The chain recombines TRBV6-5 with TRBJ2-7, with 8 positions matching TRBD1. This CDR3 comprises 13 residues. Losses at the gene ends were 6 bases for V and 7 bases for J; bases not matched to a gene: 8. CDR1 and CDR2 from the germline V gene are MNHEY and SVGAGI. The CDR3 spells CASSWTGTGEQYF. In nucleotides, the CDR3 is TGTGCCAGCAGCTGGACAGGGACGGGGGAGCAGTACTTC.

The chain uses TRBV6-6 and TRBJ2-1, with D perhaps matching TRBD1 (5 bases). The V end lost 7 bases, the J end lost 9 bases, and 19 bases lay between the germline ends. The CDR3 loop spans 14 amino acids. Germline CDR1 MNHNY, CDR2 SVGAGI (reference sequence). DNA of the CDR3: TGTGCCAGCACCCCCCACCAGGGCCGCGGTGAGCAGTTCTTC. Its protein is CASTPHQGRGEQFF.

The rearrangement links TRBV7-2 to TRBJ2-6; D is perhaps TRBD2 (5 bases). CDR1 is SGHTA, CDR2 FQGNSA, per germline. The CDR3 length is 16 residues. Trimming took 1 base from V and 1 from J, leaving 8 bases between them. CDR3: CASSLVGRSGANVLTF. CDR3 nucleotide sequence: TGTGCCAGCAGCTTAGTGGGGAGATCTGGGGCCAACGTCCTGACTTTC.

V and J are TRBV19 and TRBJ1-2; D remains unclear. There are 13 residues in the CDR3. Germline V gene data show CDR1 as LNHDA and CDR2 as SQIVND (reference sequence). V lost 5 bases and J 1 base, leaving 8 bases between the germline ends. This CDR3 is CASSWRNNYGYTF. The CDR3 DNA follows: TGTGCCAGTAGTTGGAGGAATAACTATGGCTACACCTTC.

V usage is TRBV18 and J usage is TRBJ2-3; D uncertain. Looked up from germline, CDR1 is KGHSH and CDR2 is LQKENI. Deletions cut 3 bases from V and 5 bases from J, with 6 bases between. This CDR3 contains 12 residues. The CDR3 nucleotides are TGTGCCAGCTCACCCCACGGAGATACGCAGTATTTT. Protein: CASSPHGDTQYF.

A word on this clone: In the same sample, other DNA sequences code for this CDR3. V usage is TRBV5-1 and J usage is TRBJ2-1; the match to TRBD1 covers 8 bases. J lost 4 bases, V lost 0 bases, and 3 bases had no gene match. The CDR3 has 15 residues. Germline V gene lookup returns CDR1 SGHRS and CDR2 YFSETQ. CDR3 region: CASSLAGQGYNEQFF. The CDR3 DNA follows: TGCGCCAGCAGCTTGGCTGGACAGGGATACAATGAGCAGTTCTTC.

The chain couples TRBV19 to TRBJ2-5; TRBD2 matches 7 bases. V trimming: 1 base; J trimming: 4 bases; junction bases outside the gene matches: 6. Germline loops: CDR1 LNHDA, CDR2 SQIVND (reference sequence). The CDR3 contains 15 residues. In nucleotides, the CDR3 is TGTGCCAGTAGTATAGGGTCTAGCGGAGGAGAGACCCAGTACTTC. Amino acids: CASSIGSSGGETQYF.

The V gene is TRBV6-1, the J gene TRBJ2-3; 10 positions agree with TRBD1. V was pared by 0 bases and J by 2 bases, with 8 bases of the junction left unmatched. From germline, CDR1 is MNHNS and CDR2 SASEGT. The CDR3 runs to 18 residues. The CDR3 nucleotides are TGTGCCAGCAGTGAAGCCCCGGGACAGGGGCCCGCCACAGATACGCAGTATTTT. As protein: CASSEAPGQGPATDTQYF.

The CDR3 sequence: CASSTTSGEQYF. The CDR3 region has the DNA TGTGCCAGCAGCACAACTAGCGGCGAGCAGTACTTC. The chain couples TRBV6-6 to TRBJ2-7; the match to TRBD2 covers 8 bases. There are 12 residues in the CDR3. V dropped 6 bases and J dropped 6; count of bases not matched to a gene: 4. Germline CDR1 and CDR2: MNHNY and SVGAGI (reference sequence).

The genes are TRBV5-1 and TRBJ2-5; 8 bases agree with TRBD2. The CDR3 contains 16 residues. Germline CDR1 SGHRS, CDR2 YFSETQ. V lost 3 bases to trimming and J lost 7 bases; unmatched junction nucleotides: 14. This CDR3 reads CASSSSSSGRKGTQYF. In DNA form, the CDR3 reads TGCGCCAGCAGCTCGTCCTCTAGCGGGCGCAAGGGGACCCAGTACTTC.

The rearrangement joins TRBV28 to TRBJ1-1, with 8 nucleotides matching TRBD1. Germline V gene data show CDR1 as MDHEN and CDR2 as SYDVKM. V gave up 2 bases and J gave up 8 bases; unmatched junction bases: 4. The CDR3 is 13 residues long. The CDR3 protein is CASSLIGTGEAFF. The CDR3 coding sequence is TGTGCCAGCAGTTTAATCGGGACAGGCGAAGCTTTCTTT.